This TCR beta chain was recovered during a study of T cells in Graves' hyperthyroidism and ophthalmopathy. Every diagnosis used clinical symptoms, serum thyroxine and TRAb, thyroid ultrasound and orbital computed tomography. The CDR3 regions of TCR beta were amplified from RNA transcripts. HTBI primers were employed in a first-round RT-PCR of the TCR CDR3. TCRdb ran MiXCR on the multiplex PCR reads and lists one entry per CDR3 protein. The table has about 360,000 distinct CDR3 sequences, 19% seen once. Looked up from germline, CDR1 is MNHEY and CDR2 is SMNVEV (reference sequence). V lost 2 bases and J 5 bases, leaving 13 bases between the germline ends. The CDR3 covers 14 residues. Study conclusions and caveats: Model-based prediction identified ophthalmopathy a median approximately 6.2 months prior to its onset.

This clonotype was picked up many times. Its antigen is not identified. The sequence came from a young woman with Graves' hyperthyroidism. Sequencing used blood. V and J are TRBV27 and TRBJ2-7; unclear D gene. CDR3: CASSLSRLVDEQYF. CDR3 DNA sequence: TGTGCCAGCAGTTTAAGTAGGCTAGTCGACGAGCAGTACTTC.